The entry below gives a single T cell receptor (beta chain) sequence along with its context. Its cognate antigen is unknown. CDR3 size: 15 residues. CDR1 is DFQATT, CDR2 SNEGSKA, per germline (reference sequence). cDNA for TCRalpha and TCRbeta was amplified by nested PCRs of about 17 then roughly 10 cycles. Following a re-call of the 5' RACE reads, TCRdb has one entry per CDR3 protein and lacks DNA. Its clone listing holds around 200,000 distinct CDR3 sequences. The source of the sample is a study of monozygotic twins with inflammatory bowel disease. Broader study findings: Healthy twins shared more clonotypes with others than IBD patients, most markedly active ones.

J is TRBJ2-1 and V is TRBV20-1; TCRdb lists TRBD2, though no DNA is available to test this call. The source of this sequence is a human donor with ulcerative colitis or Crohn's disease, or a healthy co-twin of an affected twin (not recorded which). Sequenced material: blood. This CDR3 is CSARWLAASYNEQFF.